Listed here are 26 T cell receptor beta chains from one sample, sequenced in a study of stem cell transplantation in POMP-related autoinflammatory disease. Clones were sequenced by immunoSEQ multiplex PCR, and TCRdb holds only the in-frame ones, with some missing. The sample lists more than 25,000 clones; 70% to 90% were seen once. The input for sequencing was CD4+ T cells from PBMCs, taken before stem cell transplantation. Receptors originate from a human donor with POMP-related autoinflammation and immune dysregulation (PRAID).

The chain combines TRBV4-1 with TRBJ2-3; 8 nucleotides line up with TRBD2. V shed 2 bases and J 0 bases; nucleotides not matched to a gene: 4. The germline gives CDR1 MGHRA, CDR2 YSYEKL. The CDR3 totals 16 residues. The CDR3 sequence is CASSQTLAVSTDTQYF. Here the CDR3 DNA reads TGCGCCAGCAGCCAAACACTAGCGGTCAGCACAGATACGCAGTATTTT.

This clone has a single count. Other DNA sequences from this sample encode an identical CDR3 as well. V is TRBV5-1 and J is TRBJ1-2; D gene unclear. The germline gives CDR1 SGHRS, CDR2 YFSETQ. Between the trimmed V and J ends, which lost 0 bases and 4 bases, there was a span of 4 bases. The CDR3 loop spans 12 amino acids. Written as DNA, the CDR3 is TGCGCCAGCAGCTTGGGGGGCTATGGCTACACCTTC. The encoded protein is CASSLGGYGYTF.

This clone was recorded once. The chain carries TRBV27 and TRBJ1-1; D gene uncertain. The CDR3 consists of 13 residues. Germline V gene sequence: CDR1 MNHEY, CDR2 SMNVEV (reference sequence). Deletions cut 9 bases from V and 1 base from J, with 12 bases between. CDR3 in DNA: TGTGCCAGTTACAAGGAGAGGAACACTGAAGCTTTCTTT. Amino acid sequence: CASYKERNTEAFF.

CDR3 nucleotide sequence: TGCGCCAGCAGTGAGACACTGACTAGCGGGAGGCCTGCCCAAGAGACCCAGTACTTC. Its translation is CASSETLTSGRPAQETQYF. The gene calls are TRBV10-1 and TRBJ2-5, with 13 bases matching TRBD2. The J segment lost 1 base and the V segment lost 2 bases, leaving 10 bases of the junction unmatched. Germline loops: CDR1 WNHNN, CDR2 SYGVQD (reference sequence). The CDR3 length is 19 residues.

The rearrangement uses TRBV12-5 and TRBJ1-5, with D possibly being TRBD1 (6 bases). The CDR3 contains 15 residues. The V end was cut by 1 base, the J end by 5 bases, with 12 bases between. Germline V lookup: CDR1 LGHNT, CDR2 FRNRAP. CDR3 amino acids: CASGLDREVDQPQHF. Written as DNA, the CDR3 is TGTGCTAGTGGTTTGGACAGGGAGGTGGATCAGCCCCAGCATTTT.

The V and J genes are TRBV30 and TRBJ2-1, with D possibly being TRBD2 (6 bases). This CDR3 region has 13 residues. Germline lookup yields CDR1 GTSNPN and CDR2 SVGIG (reference sequence). Trimming stripped 0 bases from V and 7 bases from J, with 10 bases between. CDR3 residues: CAWSVGGVNEQFF. In nucleotides, the CDR3 is TGTGCCTGGAGTGTCGGAGGGGTGAATGAGCAGTTCTTC.

The CDR3 DNA sequence: TGTGCCAGCAGCACTTCACAGGGGAGGGAGGAGACCCAGTACTTC. It yields the protein CASSTSQGREETQYF. This chain links TRBV6-1 with TRBJ2-5; either TRBD1 or TRBD2 may fit D (7 bases each). CDR1 and CDR2 from the germline V gene are MNHNS and SASEGT. Deletions cut 6 bases from V and 5 bases from J, with 19 bases between. This CDR3 contains 15 residues.

V usage is TRBV28 and J usage is TRBJ2-2, with D unclear. The germline gives CDR1 MDHEN, CDR2 SYDVKM. V was trimmed by 2 bases and J by 7 bases, leaving 8 bases between them. The CDR3 totals 13 residues. CDR3: CASSLPPGGELFF. The CDR3 DNA sequence: TGTGCCAGCAGTTTACCTCCCGGCGGGGAGCTGTTTTTT.

In DNA, the CDR3 is TGTGCCAGTAGCGCGGGAGTATCTATTTTGACAGATACGCAGTATTTT. Its protein is CASSAGVSILTDTQYF. The V and J genes are TRBV19 and TRBJ2-3; 7 bases line up with TRBD2. The CDR3 spans 16 residues. Germline CDR1 and CDR2: LNHDA and SQIVND (reference sequence). Germline trimming cut 6 bases from V and 3 bases from J; bases unmatched to any gene: 12.

The chain recombines TRBV19 with TRBJ1-5; possibly TRBD1 for D (6 bases). This CDR3 comprises 17 residues. Deletions cut 4 bases from V and 1 base from J, with 17 bases between. Germline CDR1 is LNHDA and CDR2 is SQIVND (reference sequence). CDR3 bases: TGTGCCAGTAGTACCCTGAGACAGGCCACAAGCAATCAGCCCCAGCATTTT. This sequence encodes CASSTLRQATSNQPQHF.

The rearrangement uses TRBV6-1 and TRBJ1-2; 9 bases align to TRBD1. Germline V gene lookup returns CDR1 MNHNS and CDR2 SASEGT. The CDR3 totals 16 residues. J lost 5 bases, V lost 2 bases, and 9 bases had no gene match. The CDR3 region has the DNA TGTGCCAGCAGTGAATACGGTCGGACAGGGGAATATGGCTACACCTTC. It is translated as CASSEYGRTGEYGYTF.

This chain uses TRBV2 with TRBJ1-4, with D uncertain. Trimming cost V 1 base and J 5 bases, with 5 bases left between them. The CDR3 extends over 13 amino acids. Germline assignment: CDR1 SNHLY and CDR2 FYNNEI. CDR3 protein: CASSEGVNEKLFF. The CDR3 DNA reads TGTGCCAGCAGTGAAGGGGTCAATGAAAAACTGTTTTTT.

CDR3 sequence (DNA): TGTGCCAGCAGTTGGGTCCATCAGGGAACTAATGAAAAACTGTTTTTT. Translation: CASSWVHQGTNEKLFF. This chain uses TRBV28 with TRBJ1-4, with D tentatively TRBD1 (5 bases). Germline V gene sequence: CDR1 MDHEN, CDR2 SYDVKM. The CDR3 covers 16 residues. The V end was cut by 4 bases, the J end by 1 base, with 13 bases between.

The chain recombines TRBV9 with TRBJ1-3; TRBD1 is a possible D gene (5 bases). The V gene's germline CDR1 is SGDLS and CDR2 YYNGEE. V lost 0 bases and J 0 bases, leaving 16 bases between the germline ends. The CDR3 is 18 residues long. The CDR3 sequence is CASSVVSTGGTSGNTIYF. For the CDR3, the DNA is TGTGCCAGCAGCGTAGTTTCGACGGGTGGGACCTCTGGAAACACCATATATTTT.

In nucleotides, the CDR3 is TGTGCCAGCAGCTTAGTTGGGATCACTGAAGCTTTCTTT. This translates into CASSLVGITEAFF. The rearrangement uses TRBV11-2 and TRBJ1-1; unclear D gene. The CDR3 runs to 13 residues. Germline loops: CDR1 SGHAT, CDR2 FQNNGV. V dropped 1 base and J dropped 4 bases, with 7 bases sitting between them.

The CDR3 bases are TGTGCCATCAGATCACTAGCGGGAGCCTACGAGCAGTACTTC. Its translation is CAIRSLAGAYEQYF. The chain links TRBV10-3 to TRBJ2-7; TRBD2 agrees at 11 bases. The V segment lost 6 bases and the J segment 2 bases; nucleotides outside the gene matches: 3. The CDR3 has 14 amino acids. CDR1 and CDR2 from the germline V gene are ENHRY and SYGVKD.

The chain joins TRBV18 to TRBJ2-1; D may match TRBD1 or TRBD2 (6 bases each). This CDR3 comprises 15 residues. V was pared by 1 base and J by 4 bases, with 11 bases between. Germline CDR1 reads KGHSH; CDR2 reads LQKENI. CDR3 sequence: CASSPLGGLYNEQFF. The CDR3, as DNA: TGTGCCAGCTCACCACTCGGGGGCTTATACAATGAGCAGTTCTTC.

The chain uses TRBV9 and TRBJ2-1; unclear D gene. This CDR3 has 16 amino acids. Trimming shortened V by 0 bases and J by 0 bases, and 10 bases separated the two germline ends. Germline V gene data show CDR1 as SGDLS and CDR2 as YYNGEE. Here the CDR3 DNA reads TGTGCCAGCAGCGTAGGGCCCGCAAGCTCCTACAATGAGCAGTTCTTC. As protein: CASSVGPASSYNEQFF.

This chain joins TRBV5-1 and TRBJ1-1; 9 nucleotides line up with TRBD1. Unmatched junction bases numbered 9, after V lost 4 bases and J lost 2 bases. The CDR3 has 16 residues. Germline V gene sequence: CDR1 SGHRS, CDR2 YFSETQ. This CDR3 reads CASSHGQGLTNTEAFF. The CDR3 nucleotides read TGCGCCAGCAGCCATGGACAGGGGCTTACTAACACTGAAGCTTTCTTT.

The chain's CDR3 is CASSVGLRGYNEQFF. The CDR3 DNA follows: TGTGCCAGCAGCGTAGGCCTGAGGGGCTACAATGAGCAGTTCTTC. This sequence joins TRBV9 and TRBJ2-1; the D gene could be TRBD1 or TRBD2 (5 bases each). The CDR3 extends over 15 amino acids. V was trimmed by 0 bases and J by 3 bases, leaving 10 bases between them. In germline, CDR1 is SGDLS, CDR2 YYNGEE.

V usage is TRBV5-1 and J usage is TRBJ1-2; tentative D call: TRBD1 (5 bases). The germline CDR1 and CDR2 sequences are SGHRS and YFSETQ. V was shortened by 4 bases and J by 0 bases, with 13 bases between the two germline ends. The CDR3 has 15 amino acids. The CDR3 spells CASSLGVTANYGYTF. CDR3 nucleotides: TGCGCCAGCAGCCTGGGGGTGACAGCTAACTATGGCTACACCTTC.

The chain employs TRBV5-4 and TRBJ2-5; D possibly uses TRBD1 or TRBD2 (5 bases each). This CDR3 comprises 14 residues. The V gene's germline CDR1 is SGHNT and CDR2 YYREEE (reference sequence). The ends were cut back, 3 bases at V and 1 base at J, with 10 bases in the middle. Here the CDR3 DNA reads TGTGCCAGCAGCTACTCCGGGGCCCAAGAGACCCAGTACTTC. It codes for CASSYSGAQETQYF. The whole variable domain, remainder taken from reference TRBV5-4 and TRBJ2-5, is ETGVTQSPTHLIKTRGQQVTLRCSSQSGHNTVSWYQQALGQGPQFIFQYYREEENGRGNFPPRFSGLQFPNYSSELNVNALELDDSALYLCASSYSGAQETQYFGPGTRLLVL.

The chain carries TRBV19 and TRBJ2-7, with 10 bases lining up with TRBD1. V gave up 6 bases and J gave up 3 bases; unmatched junction bases: 2. The CDR3 has 13 residues. Germline CDR1 LNHDA, CDR2 SQIVND (reference sequence). As DNA, the CDR3 is TGTGCCAGTAGCTGGGACAGGGGCTACGAGCAGTACTTC. Translated, it gives CASSWDRGYEQYF.

The chain combines TRBV2 with TRBJ1-3; possibly TRBD1 for D (6 bases). Germline lookup yields CDR1 SNHLY and CDR2 FYNNEI. This CDR3 has 15 residues. V dropped 6 bases and J dropped 2 bases, with 14 bases sitting between them. CDR3 in amino acids: CASSNARTAGNTIYF. In DNA, the CDR3 is TGTGCCAGCAGCAATGCTAGGACAGCTGGAAACACCATATATTTT.

V usage is TRBV7-9 and J usage is TRBJ2-2; D is undetermined. CDR3 length equals 15 residues. Germline CDR1 is SEHNR and CDR2 is FQNEAQ (reference sequence). V lost 0 bases to trimming and J lost 5 bases, with 10 bases between them. The CDR3 bases are TGTGCCAGCAGCTTAGCGGCTGTGACTACCGGGGAGCTGTTTTTT. Residues: CASSLAAVTTGELFF.

The rearrangement joins TRBV5-5 to TRBJ1-5; a weak D match, TRBD1 (5 bases). Germline loops: CDR1 SGHKS, CDR2 YYEKEE (reference sequence). The CDR3 sequence is 13 residues long. V was shortened by 4 bases and J by 4 bases, with 9 bases between the two germline ends. This CDR3 is CASSANRNQPQHF. The CDR3 coding sequence is TGTGCCAGCAGCGCTAACAGGAATCAGCCCCAGCATTTT.